The rows below give T cell receptor beta chains drawn from one sample of a study of T cells in Graves' hyperthyroidism and ophthalmopathy. TCRdb independently ran MiXCR on the multiplex PCR reads; one entry per CDR3 protein. The table has 390,000 or so distinct CDR3 sequences, roughly 15% seen once. Sample: blood. All receptors derive from a man aged 18 to 35 with Graves' ophthalmopathy. CDR3s include the opening cysteine and the closing phenylalanine or tryptophan. D genes are given only for firm matches. Rows may omit the clone size; those that give it use once, few, many or a size class.

NA	TRBV10-3	many	TRBJ2-3	CAIRKGQTDTQYF	TGTGCCATCAGGAAAGGACAGACAGATACGCAGTATTTT
NA	TRBV7-9	many	TRBJ1-1	CASRMADTEAFF	TGTGCCAGCAGGATGGCGGACACTGAAGCTTTCTTT
TRBD1	TRBV10-1	NA	TRBJ2-7	CASSRDRGSFEQYF	TGCGCCAGCAGCCGGGACAGGGGGAGTTTCGAGCAGTACTTC
TRBD2	TRBV5-1	NA	TRBJ2-3	CASSRPRAGGPTDTQYF	TGCGCCAGCAGCCGCCCTCGGGCGGGAGGGCCCACAGATACGCAGTATTTT
TRBD1	TRBV28	many	TRBJ2-1	CASTTRRGGPYNEQFF	TGTGCCAGCACCACCCGGAGAGGGGGCCCCTACAATGAGCAGTTCTTC
TRBD1	TRBV20-1	once	TRBJ2-5	CSAQVPGQGDGETQYF	TGCAGTGCTCAAGTCCCGGGACAGGGGGATGGAGAGACCCAGTACTTC
NA	TRBV5-1	many	TRBJ1-2	CASTPFGGGDGYTF	TGCGCCAGCACCCCCTTCGGGGGCGGGGATGGCTACACCTTC
TRBD1	TRBV19	few	TRBJ1-2	CASKIGTANYGYTF	TGTGCCAGTAAAATCGGGACAGCTAACTATGGCTACACCTTC
NA	TRBV12-3/TRBV12-4	many	TRBJ1-1	CASSSASWLVGTEAFF	TGTGCCAGCAGTTCGGCCAGCTGGTTGGTCGGCACTGAAGCTTTCTTT
TRBD2	TRBV2	many	TRBJ2-1	CASTPTPRETYNEQFF	TGTGCCAGCACCCCCACCCCGCGGGAGACCTACAATGAGCAGTTCTTC
NA	TRBV4-1	NA	TRBJ2-3	CASSQDRTTDTQYF	TGCGCCAGCAGCCAAGATCGGACCACAGATACGCAGTATTTT
TRBD1	TRBV7-9	many	TRBJ2-2	CASSRKQGSTGELFF	TGTGCCAGCAGCCGCAAACAGGGGAGCACCGGGGAGCTGTTTTTT